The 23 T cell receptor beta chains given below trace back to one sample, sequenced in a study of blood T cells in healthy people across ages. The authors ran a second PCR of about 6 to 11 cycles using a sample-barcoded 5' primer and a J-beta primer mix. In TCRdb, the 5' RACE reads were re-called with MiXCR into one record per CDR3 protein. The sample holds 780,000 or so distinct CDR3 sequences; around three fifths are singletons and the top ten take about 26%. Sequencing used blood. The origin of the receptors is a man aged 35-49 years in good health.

The CDR3 region is CASSTSDYNEQFF. In DNA, the CDR3 is TGTGCCAGCAGCACTAGCGACTACAATGAGCAGTTCTTC. The V gene is TRBV9, the J gene TRBJ2-1; TRBD2 matches 7 bases. This CDR3 region has 13 residues. With V trimmed by 4 bases and J by 3 bases, 1 base remained unmatched. CDR1 and CDR2 (germline): SGDLS, YYNGEE.

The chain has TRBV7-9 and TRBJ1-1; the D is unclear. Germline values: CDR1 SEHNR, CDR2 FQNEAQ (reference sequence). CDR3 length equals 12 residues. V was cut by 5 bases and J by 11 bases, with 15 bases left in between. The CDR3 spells CASSPSFEEAFF. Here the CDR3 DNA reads TGTGCCAGCAGCCCCTCATTCGAGGAGGCTTTCTTT.

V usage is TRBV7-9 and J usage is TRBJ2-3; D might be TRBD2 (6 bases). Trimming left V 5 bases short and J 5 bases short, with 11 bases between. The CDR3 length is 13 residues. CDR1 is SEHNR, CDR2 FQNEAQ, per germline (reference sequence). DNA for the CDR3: TGTGCCAGCAGCCGTCAGGGAGGAGATACGCAGTATTTT. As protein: CASSRQGGDTQYF. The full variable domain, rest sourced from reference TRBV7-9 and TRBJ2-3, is DTGVSQNPRHKITKRGQNVTFRCDPISEHNRLYWYRQTLGQGPEFLTYFQNEAQLEKSRLLSDRFSAERPKGSFSTLEIQRTEQGDSAMYLCASSRQGGDTQYFGPGTRLTVL.

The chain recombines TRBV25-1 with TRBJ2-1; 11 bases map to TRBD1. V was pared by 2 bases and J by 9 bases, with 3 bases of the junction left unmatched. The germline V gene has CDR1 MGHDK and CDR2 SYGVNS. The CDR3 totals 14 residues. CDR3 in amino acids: CASSELGQGVEQFF. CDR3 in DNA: TGTGCCAGCAGTGAACTGGGACAGGGGGTTGAGCAGTTCTTC.

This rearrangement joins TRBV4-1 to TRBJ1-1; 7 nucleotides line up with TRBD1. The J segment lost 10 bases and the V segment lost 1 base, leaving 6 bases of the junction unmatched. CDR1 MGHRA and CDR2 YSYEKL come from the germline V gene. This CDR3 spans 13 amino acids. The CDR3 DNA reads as TGCGCCAGCAGCCAAGTAGGGGGCAACGGAGCTTTCTTT. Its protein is CASSQVGGNGAFF.

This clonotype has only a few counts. The CDR3 DNA sequence: TGTGCCAGCAGCCAAGCGGGACAGGGGGCCTACTATGGCTACACCTTC. Protein product: CASSQAGQGAYYGYTF. The chain uses TRBV4-2 and TRBJ1-2; 12 bases agree with TRBD1. V shed 1 base and J 3 bases; nucleotides not matched to a gene: 3. CDR1 is LGHNA and CDR2 is YNFKEQ in the germline V gene. The CDR3 is made up of 16 amino acids.

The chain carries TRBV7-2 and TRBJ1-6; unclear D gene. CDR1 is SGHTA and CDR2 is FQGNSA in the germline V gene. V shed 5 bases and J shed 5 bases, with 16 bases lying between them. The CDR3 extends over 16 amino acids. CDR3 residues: CASSRGGSADNSPLHF. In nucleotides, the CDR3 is TGTGCCAGCAGCCGAGGCGGGTCTGCCGATAATTCACCCCTCCACTTT.

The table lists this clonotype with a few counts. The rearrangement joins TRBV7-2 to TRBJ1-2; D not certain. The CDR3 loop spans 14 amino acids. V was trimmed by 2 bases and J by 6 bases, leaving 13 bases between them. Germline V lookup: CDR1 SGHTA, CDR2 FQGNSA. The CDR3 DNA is TGTGCCAGCAGCTTATTCGGGTCCTCGGATGGCTACACCTTC. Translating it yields CASSLFGSSDGYTF.

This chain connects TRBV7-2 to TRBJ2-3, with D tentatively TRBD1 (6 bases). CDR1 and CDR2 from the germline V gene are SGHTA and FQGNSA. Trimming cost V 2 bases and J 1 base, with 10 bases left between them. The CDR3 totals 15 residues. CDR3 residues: CASSLTAGGTDTQYF. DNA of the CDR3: TGTGCCAGCAGCTTAACGGCAGGGGGCACAGATACGCAGTATTTT. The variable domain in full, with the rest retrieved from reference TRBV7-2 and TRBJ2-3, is GAGVSQSPSNKVTEKGKDVELRCDPISGHTALYWYRQSLGQGLEFLIYFQGNSAPDKSGLPSDRFSAERTGGSVSTLTIQRTQQEDSAVYLCASSLTAGGTDTQYFGPGTRLTVL.

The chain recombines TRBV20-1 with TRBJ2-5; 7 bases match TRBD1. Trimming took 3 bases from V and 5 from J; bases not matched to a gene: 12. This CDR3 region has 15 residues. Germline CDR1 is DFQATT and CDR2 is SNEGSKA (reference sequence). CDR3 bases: TGCAGTGCTAGTCCCCACGCGACAGGGCGGGAGACCCAGTACTTC. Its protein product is CSASPHATGRETQYF.

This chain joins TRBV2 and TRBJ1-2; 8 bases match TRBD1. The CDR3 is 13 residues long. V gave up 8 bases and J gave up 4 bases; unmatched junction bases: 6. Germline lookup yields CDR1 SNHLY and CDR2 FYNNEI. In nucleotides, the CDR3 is TGTGCCAGCTTGACAGGGGCCACCTATGGCTACACCTTC. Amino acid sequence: CASLTGATYGYTF.

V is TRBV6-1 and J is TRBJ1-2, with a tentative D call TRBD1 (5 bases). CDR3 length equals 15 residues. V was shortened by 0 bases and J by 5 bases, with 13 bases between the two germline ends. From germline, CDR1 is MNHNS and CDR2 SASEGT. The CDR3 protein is CASSEAPGTQYGYTF. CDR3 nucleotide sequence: TGTGCCAGCAGTGAAGCCCCCGGGACCCAGTATGGCTACACCTTC.

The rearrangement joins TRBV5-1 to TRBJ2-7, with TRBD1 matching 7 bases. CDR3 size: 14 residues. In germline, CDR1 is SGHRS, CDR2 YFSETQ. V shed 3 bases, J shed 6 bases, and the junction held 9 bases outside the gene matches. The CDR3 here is CASSSTQGSVEQYF. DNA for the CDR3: TGCGCCAGCAGCTCTACACAGGGGAGCGTCGAGCAGTACTTC.

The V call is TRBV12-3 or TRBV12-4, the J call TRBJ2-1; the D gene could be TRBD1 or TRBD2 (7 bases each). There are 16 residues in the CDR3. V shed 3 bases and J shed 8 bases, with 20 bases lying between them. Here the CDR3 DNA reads TGTGCCAGCAGTTTCGGCAGGGGGGGGCCCTGGGATGAGCAGTTCTTC. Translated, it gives CASSFGRGGPWDEQFF.

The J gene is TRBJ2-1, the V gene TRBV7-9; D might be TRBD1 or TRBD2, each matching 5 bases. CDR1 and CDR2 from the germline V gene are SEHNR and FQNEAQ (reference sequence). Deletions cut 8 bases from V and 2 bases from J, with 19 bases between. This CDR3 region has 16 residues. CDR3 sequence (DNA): TGTGCCAGCGGTCCCGGGACCCGGACACCCTACAATGAGCAGTTCTTC. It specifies CASGPGTRTPYNEQFF.

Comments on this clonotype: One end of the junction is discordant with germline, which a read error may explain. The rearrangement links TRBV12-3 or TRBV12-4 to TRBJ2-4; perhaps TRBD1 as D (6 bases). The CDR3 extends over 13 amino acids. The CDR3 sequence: CASSNGQKSIQYF. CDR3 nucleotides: TGTGCCAGCAGTAACGGACAGAAAAGCATTCAGTACTTC.

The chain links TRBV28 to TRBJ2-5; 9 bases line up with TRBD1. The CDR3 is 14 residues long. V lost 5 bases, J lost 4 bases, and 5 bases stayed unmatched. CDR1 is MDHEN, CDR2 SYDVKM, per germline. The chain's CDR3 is CASSRGQGGETQYF. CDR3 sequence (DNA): TGTGCCAGCAGTCGGGGACAGGGAGGAGAGACCCAGTACTTC.

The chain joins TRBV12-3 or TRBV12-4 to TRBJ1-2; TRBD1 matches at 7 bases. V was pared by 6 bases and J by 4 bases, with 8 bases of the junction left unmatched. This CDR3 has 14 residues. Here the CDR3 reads CASSPDRVAYGYTF. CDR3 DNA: TGTGCCAGCAGCCCTGACAGGGTTGCCTATGGCTACACCTTC.

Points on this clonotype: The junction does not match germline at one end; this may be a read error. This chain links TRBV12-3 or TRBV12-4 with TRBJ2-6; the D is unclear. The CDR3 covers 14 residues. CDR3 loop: CASSLGPGANVLTF. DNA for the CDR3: TGTGCCAGCAGTTTGGGCCCTGGAGCCAACGTCCTGACTTTC.

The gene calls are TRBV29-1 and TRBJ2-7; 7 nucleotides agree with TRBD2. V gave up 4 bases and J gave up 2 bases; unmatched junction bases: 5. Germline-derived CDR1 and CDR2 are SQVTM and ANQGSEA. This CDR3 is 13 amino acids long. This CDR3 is CSVGGGIAYEQYF. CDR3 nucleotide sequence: TGCAGCGTTGGGGGAGGGATAGCCTACGAGCAGTACTTC.

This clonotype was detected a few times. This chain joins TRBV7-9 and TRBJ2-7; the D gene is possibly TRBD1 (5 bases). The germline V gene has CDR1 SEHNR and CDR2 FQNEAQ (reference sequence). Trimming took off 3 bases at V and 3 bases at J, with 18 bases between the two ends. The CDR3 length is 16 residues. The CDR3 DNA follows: TGTGCCAGCAGCTTCGAATCAGGGCCCCTGCGCTACGAGCAGTACTTC. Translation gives CASSFESGPLRYEQYF.

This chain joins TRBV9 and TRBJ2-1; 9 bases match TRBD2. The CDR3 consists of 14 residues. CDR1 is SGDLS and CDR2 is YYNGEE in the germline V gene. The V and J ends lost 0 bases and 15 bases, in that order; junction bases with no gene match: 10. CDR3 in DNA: TGTGCCAGCAGCGTAGAGGCGGCTAGCGGGATGCTGTTCTTC. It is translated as CASSVEAASGMLFF.

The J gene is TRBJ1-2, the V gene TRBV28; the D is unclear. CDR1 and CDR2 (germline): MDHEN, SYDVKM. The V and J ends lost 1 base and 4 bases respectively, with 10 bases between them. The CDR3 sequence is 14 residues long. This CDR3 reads CASSLSEDLYGYTF. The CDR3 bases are TGTGCCAGCAGTTTATCTGAAGACCTCTATGGCTACACCTTC.